The sequence of this TCR beta chain was determined in a study of cytomegalovirus exposure and HLA in healthy donors. Study-wide findings and caveats: According to a subsequent analysis, TCR clusters from the first cohort were inclined to appear together in the 120 validation repertoires. With high specificity and sensitivity, the classifier reportedly diagnosed cytomegalovirus status. There were a few CMV-associated chains whose specificity for CMV antigens was confirmed in vitro.

V dropped 4 bases and J dropped 1 base, with 10 bases sitting between them. From germline, CDR1 is SGHRS and CDR2 YFSETQ. The CDR3 totals 14 residues. About this clone: What it recognizes is unknown.

The data were produced by immunoSEQ multiplex PCR, yet TCRdb's version contains in-frame clones alone and is incomplete. The table lists roughly 70,000 clones, roughly 97% of them singletons, with about 2.4% in the top ten. The sequenced sample was PBMCs. This receptor was identified in a young man in good health and CMV-seronegative. This sequence joins TRBV5-1 and TRBJ2-3; no reliable D call. The CDR3 bases are TGCGCCAGCAGCCTATCGTCGGGCACAGATACGCAGTATTTT. This sequence encodes CASSLSSGTDTQYF.